These 9 T cell receptor beta chains were sequenced from one sample in a study of PD-L1 blockade in urothelial cancer (dated by TCRdb to about 2017). Libraries were built with the immunoSEQ multiplex PCR assay. The source is immuneACCESS, and TCRdb retained only in-frame sequences with V and J called. Part of the clones is not carried over; for the studies checked, unresolved V genes explain less than half of this, and the remainder is unexplained. Counted in this sample were 65,000 to 90,000 clones; roughly 84% of them appeared once. The top ten constitute roughly 9% of the sample. Read against the paper, the sample's time point label means: pretreatment peripheral blood. The sample was PBMCs, taken around atezolizumab (anti-PD-L1) treatment. These receptors came from a woman between 65 and 79 years old with urothelial cancer.

The chain employs TRBV7-2 and TRBJ2-1; 7 bases match TRBD1. Germline V gene sequence: CDR1 SGHTA, CDR2 FQGNSA. V was pared by 2 bases and J by 1 base, with 8 bases of the junction left unmatched. The CDR3 loop spans 17 amino acids. In DNA, the CDR3 is TGTGCCAGCAGCTTAAAGGTGGACAGGAGATCCTACAATGAGCAGTTCTTC. Translated: CASSLKVDRRSYNEQFF.

The V gene is TRBV6-6, the J gene TRBJ2-2; a possible D gene is TRBD1 (7 bases). CDR3 length equals 15 residues. The V gene's germline CDR1 is MNHNY and CDR2 SVGAGI (reference sequence). V was cut by 6 bases and J by 4 bases, with 15 bases left in between. The CDR3 coding sequence is TGTGCCAGCAGGGGACAGCCGGAGGGCACCGGGGAGCTGTTTTTT. This encodes CASRGQPEGTGELFF.

V usage is TRBV7-2 and J usage is TRBJ1-4, with a possible D match to TRBD1 (6 bases). The CDR3 consists of 15 residues. Trimming stripped 1 base from V and 7 bases from J, with 13 bases between. Germline lookup yields CDR1 SGHTA and CDR2 FQGNSA. CDR3 nucleotide sequence: TGTGCCAGCAGCTTAGATGGGGGCCTAGCTGAAAAACTGTTTTTT. It is translated as CASSLDGGLAEKLFF.

This clone appeared a single time. V gene TRBV19 combines with J gene TRBJ1-5, with 10 bases fitting TRBD1. Germline CDR1 and CDR2: LNHDA and SQIVND (reference sequence). J gave up 2 bases and V 3 bases, and 4 bases lay outside the gene matches. The CDR3 runs to 16 residues. The CDR3 coding sequence is TGTGCCAGTAGTATGACAGGGGGCTCGGGCAATCAGCCCCAGCATTTT. Protein: CASSMTGGSGNQPQHF. The entire variable domain, with the rest obtained from reference TRBV19 and TRBJ1-5, is as follows: DGGITQSPKYLFRKEGQNVTLSCEQNLNHDAMYWYRQDPGQGLRLIYYSQIVNDFQKGDIAEGYSVSREKKESFPLTVTSAQKNPTAFYLCASSMTGGSGNQPQHFGDGTRLSIL.

The rearrangement joins TRBV6-5 to TRBJ2-1, with 9 bases fitting TRBD1. The CDR3 sequence is 15 residues long. CDR1 and CDR2 from the germline V gene are MNHEY and SVGAGI. The trim removed 6 bases at V and 5 bases at J, leaving 8 bases unmatched. The CDR3: CASRNGQGNHNEQFF. The CDR3 DNA sequence: TGTGCCAGCAGGAACGGACAGGGGAACCACAATGAGCAGTTCTTC.

This chain uses TRBV27 with TRBJ1-3; 7 bases are a match to TRBD1. The CDR3 is made up of 16 amino acids. Germline V CDR1 and CDR2: MNHEY, SMNVEV (reference sequence). After removal of 5 bases from V and 1 base from J, the junction contained 8 bases not matched to a gene. This CDR3 reads CASSPGTVLSGNTIYF. CDR3 sequence (DNA): TGTGCCAGCAGTCCCGGGACAGTTCTTTCTGGAAACACCATATATTTT.

This clone was seen once. J is TRBJ2-3 and V is TRBV5-1; D not resolved. The CDR3 extends over 14 amino acids. With 0 bases removed from V and 1 base from J, the gap between germline ends came to 6 bases. Germline V gene data show CDR1 as SGHRS and CDR2 as YFSETQ. CDR3 DNA sequence: TGCGCCAGCAGCTTGGAACAGCGCACAGATACGCAGTATTTT. Translation: CASSLEQRTDTQYF.

This chain joins TRBV2 and TRBJ2-7, with D possibly being TRBD2 (6 bases). The V gene's germline CDR1 is SNHLY and CDR2 FYNNEI. Trimming removed 6 bases from V and 3 bases from J, with 12 bases in between. The CDR3 covers 13 residues. CDR3 sequence reads: CASREGPYYEQYF. In DNA, the CDR3 is TGTGCCAGCAGGGAGGGACCATACTACGAGCAGTACTTC.

The V call is TRBV5-1, the J call TRBJ2-3; D may be TRBD2 (6 bases). Germline CDR1 is SGHRS and CDR2 is YFSETQ. Between the trimmed V and J ends, which lost 3 bases and 3 bases, there was a span of 11 bases. The CDR3 consists of 14 residues. In DNA, the CDR3 is TGCGCCAGCAGCTCGGGACTTGGGACAGATACGCAGTATTTT. Its translation: CASSSGLGTDTQYF.